These 30 T cell receptor beta chains share one sample of origin, sequenced in a study of beta chain features in type 1 diabetes. Every bit of the isolated RNA underwent reverse transcription, so sequencing read expressed TCRB transcripts. Libraries were prepared by immunoSEQ multiplex PCR; TCRdb keeps only in-frame clonotypes and omits some of them. The sample lists roughly 500,000 clones; about an eighth were seen once. The sample was naive CD4+ T cells from blood. Every receptor here comes from a young woman in good health.

The chain has TRBV11-2 and TRBJ1-1; perhaps TRBD1 as D (6 bases). V dropped 6 bases and J dropped 3 bases, with 11 bases sitting between them. This CDR3 contains 13 residues. Germline assignment: CDR1 SGHAT and CDR2 FQNNGV. CDR3 protein: CASRTGQYTEAFF. CDR3 sequence (DNA): TGTGCCAGCAGGACAGGCCAATACACTGAAGCTTTCTTT.

This clone came up a few times. V is TRBV7-8 and J is TRBJ2-2; D is possibly TRBD1 (5 bases). The CDR3 totals 13 residues. Germline V gene lookup returns CDR1 SGHVS and CDR2 FQNEAQ. V lost 4 bases and J lost 6, with 9 bases in between. The CDR3 is CASSYQGSGELFF. In DNA form, the CDR3 reads TGTGCCAGCAGCTACCAGGGTTCCGGGGAGCTGTTTTTT.

The rearrangement joins TRBV2 to TRBJ1-2, with a weak D call TRBD1 (5 bases). Germline CDR1 reads SNHLY; CDR2 reads FYNNEI. This CDR3 contains 15 residues. V lost 6 bases, J lost 1 base, and 15 bases lay in between. The DNA for the CDR3 is TGTGCCAGCAGGCAAGGGTCGGGGGTTAACTATGGCTACACCTTC. Residues: CASRQGSGVNYGYTF.

This clone was recorded many times. V is TRBV29-1 and J is TRBJ2-7; 7 nucleotides match TRBD1. In germline, CDR1 is SQVTM, CDR2 ANQGSEA. V was pared by 6 bases and J by 3 bases, with 5 bases of the junction left unmatched. CDR3 length equals 12 residues. The CDR3 nucleotides are TGCAGCGTCCTGACAGGGAACTACGAGCAGTACTTC. Translation gives CSVLTGNYEQYF.

The chain employs TRBV7-9 and TRBJ2-1; TRBD2 aligns across 10 bases. Germline CDR1 and CDR2: SEHNR and FQNEAQ (reference sequence). Unmatched junction bases numbered 12, after V lost 5 bases and J lost 8 bases. The CDR3 is 16 residues long. The CDR3 bases are TGTGCCAGCAGCCCAGCTTTCACTAGCGGGAACCATGAGCAGTTCTTC. This encodes CASSPAFTSGNHEQFF.

The chain links TRBV11-2 to TRBJ2-7; possibly TRBD1 for D (6 bases). Between the trimmed V and J ends, which lost 2 bases and 3 bases, there was a span of 11 bases. This CDR3 region has 14 residues. Germline lookup yields CDR1 SGHAT and CDR2 FQNNGV. As DNA, the CDR3 is TGTGCCAGCAGCTTAACGGACAGAAACTACGAGCAGTACGTC. Translating it yields CASSLTDRNYEQYV.

The genes are TRBV25-1 and TRBJ2-5, with TRBD2 identical over 11 bases. This CDR3 contains 15 residues. J was trimmed by 4 bases and V by 6 bases; bases with no gene match: 7. Germline loops: CDR1 MGHDK, CDR2 SYGVNS. CDR3 in DNA: TGTGCCAGCAGGGCTAGCGGGGGGAGTGGAGAGACCCAGTACTTC. Its protein product is CASRASGGSGETQYF.

J is TRBJ2-1 and V is TRBV20-1; no clear D gene. Germline loops: CDR1 DFQATT, CDR2 SNEGSKA (reference sequence). Between the trimmed V and J ends, which lost 3 bases and 3 bases, there was a span of 3 bases. This CDR3 is 11 amino acids long. For the CDR3, the DNA is TGCAGTGCTAGCGTCTACAATGAGCAGTTCTTC. Translation gives CSASVYNEQFF.

This sequence joins TRBV29-1 and TRBJ2-3; 14 bases match TRBD2. Germline V gives CDR1 SQVTM, CDR2 ANQGSEA. V trimming: 5 bases; J trimming: 7 bases; junction bases outside the gene matches: 11. CDR3 length: 16 amino acids. DNA for the CDR3: TGCAGCGTTCGCTCCGGGACTAGCGGGAGCCTAAATACGCAGTATTTT. This translates into CSVRSGTSGSLNTQYF.

This clone turned up a few times. The chain uses TRBV6-6 and TRBJ2-1; the D gene is possibly TRBD1 (5 bases). Deletions cut 5 bases from V and 9 bases from J, with 14 bases between. Germline V gene lookup returns CDR1 MNHNY and CDR2 SVGAGI (reference sequence). This CDR3 region has 13 residues. The CDR3 DNA follows: TGTGCCAGCAGTGTCAGGGTCCAAGGTGAGCAGTTCTTC. Translating it yields CASSVRVQGEQFF.

This clone occurred a few times. This chain's CDR3 is CASSKSGFPGELFF. CDR3 nucleotides: TGTGCCAGTAGTAAGAGCGGTTTCCCCGGGGAGCTGTTTTTT. The V call is TRBV19, the J call TRBJ2-2; tentatively, D is TRBD2 (5 bases). Deletions cut 4 bases from V and 6 bases from J, with 12 bases between. CDR1 LNHDA and CDR2 SQIVND come from the germline V gene (reference sequence). This CDR3 comprises 14 residues.

This clone was seen a few times. In the same sample, other DNA sequences code for this CDR3. This rearrangement joins TRBV28 to TRBJ2-7; 9 bases align to TRBD1. The germline V gene has CDR1 MDHEN and CDR2 SYDVKM. This CDR3 is 14 amino acids long. V shed 4 bases, J shed 2 bases, and the junction held 3 bases outside the gene matches. CDR3 in amino acids: CASSSGTGPYEQYV. CDR3 in DNA: TGTGCCAGCAGTTCCGGGACAGGGCCCTACGAGCAGTACGTC.

The sample holds a few counts of this clone. J is TRBJ2-7 and V is TRBV5-6, with TRBD1 identical over 7 bases. Germline-derived CDR1 and CDR2 are SGHDT and YYEEEE. The CDR3 is 16 amino acids. V lost 4 bases and J lost 1; bases outside the gene matches: 11. The CDR3 region has the DNA TGTGCCAGCAGCAGCTGGGGACAGTACGATTCCTACGAGCAGTACTTC. Amino acids: CASSSWGQYDSYEQYF. The full variable domain, completed using reference TRBV5-6 and TRBJ2-7, is DAGVTQSPTHLIKTRGQQVTLRCSPKSGHDTVSWYQQALGQGPQFIFQYYEEEERQRGNFPDRFSGHQFPNYSSELNVNALLLGDSALYLCASSSWGQYDSYEQYFGPGTRLTVT.

This clone was detected only a few times. V usage is TRBV4-3 and J usage is TRBJ2-7, with TRBD2 as a possible D gene (5 bases). V was clipped by 4 bases and J by 2 bases, with 15 bases between them. This CDR3 spans 15 amino acids. CDR1 is LGHNA, CDR2 YSLEER, per germline. In DNA form, the CDR3 reads TGCGCCAGCAGCCCCCTTCGCTGGGGAGCCTACGAGCAGTACTTC. This codes for CASSPLRWGAYEQYF.

The chain uses TRBV4-3 and TRBJ2-7; the match to TRBD2 covers 9 bases. J gave up 0 bases and V 6 bases, and 6 bases lay outside the gene matches. Germline V gives CDR1 LGHNA, CDR2 YSLEER. This CDR3 spans 15 amino acids. CDR3 DNA: TGCGCCAGCAGTCAGATAGCGGGAGACTCCTACGAGCAGTACTTC. This gives the protein CASSQIAGDSYEQYF.

The chain joins TRBV9 to TRBJ2-2; unclear D gene. The CDR3 length is 12 residues. CDR1 and CDR2 from the germline V gene are SGDLS and YYNGEE. The V and J ends lost 1 base and 7 bases respectively, with 5 bases between them. CDR3 sequence (DNA): TGTGCCAGCAGCGTAACCGGCGGGGAGCTGTTTTTT. It specifies CASSVTGGELFF.

This clone showed up just a few times. This chain links TRBV4-1 with TRBJ2-3, with unresolved D. There are 13 residues in the CDR3. Trimming cost V 1 base and J 6 bases, with 8 bases left between them. Germline CDR1 MGHRA, CDR2 YSYEKL. The CDR3 DNA reads as TGCGCCAGCAGCCAAGCGAGTTGGGATACGCAGTATTTT. Its protein product is CASSQASWDTQYF.

The rearrangement uses TRBV5-1 and TRBJ2-5; D uncertain. The germline CDR1 and CDR2 sequences are SGHRS and YFSETQ. CDR3 length equals 14 residues. Trimming stripped 7 bases from V and 5 bases from J, with 18 bases between. The CDR3 region has the DNA TGCGCCAGCTCCCGAGGTGAAGTTCAGGAGACCCAGTACTTC. Protein product: CASSRGEVQETQYF.

In this sample, this clone turned up a few times. CDR3 protein: CASSPRQGNNEQFF. The CDR3 coding sequence is TGTGCCAGCAGCCCTCGACAGGGAAACAATGAGCAGTTCTTC. This rearrangement joins TRBV7-3 to TRBJ2-1; 7 nucleotides align to TRBD1. The CDR3 runs 14 residues. Germline-derived CDR1 and CDR2 are SGHTA and FQGTGA. With 5 bases clipped from V and 5 bases from J, the junction kept 6 bases outside the gene matches. Full variable domain (missing parts from reference TRBV7-3 and TRBJ2-1): GAGVSQTPSNKVTEKGKYVELRCDPISGHTALYWYRQSLGQGPEFLIYFQGTGAADDSGLPNDRFFAVRPEGSVSTLKIQRTERGDSAVYLCASSPRQGNNEQFFGPGTRLTVL.

The sample holds a few counts of this clone. This rearrangement joins TRBV18 to TRBJ2-4; perhaps TRBD2 as D (6 bases). Trimming cost V 6 bases and J 1 base, with 10 bases left between them. Germline CDR1 reads KGHSH; CDR2 reads LQKENI. The CDR3 runs 14 residues. The CDR3 sequence: CASSGSGAKNIQYF. CDR3 in DNA: TGTGCCAGCTCCGGCAGCGGGGCCAAAAACATTCAGTACTTC.

V gene TRBV29-1 combines with J gene TRBJ2-7; D tentatively fits TRBD1 or TRBD2 (5 bases each). This CDR3 comprises 12 residues. V lost 7 bases, J lost 6 bases, and 16 bases lay in between. The germline CDR1 and CDR2 sequences are SQVTM and ANQGSEA. CDR3 residues: CSGARGAGEQYF. The CDR3 DNA reads as TGCAGCGGTGCTCGGGGCGCCGGCGAGCAGTACTTC.

CDR3 coding DNA: TGTGCCAGCTCACCGACAGGGATCAATGAGCAGTTCTTC. Its protein is CASSPTGINEQFF. The genes are TRBV18 and TRBJ2-1, with 7 bases identical to TRBD1. V lost 3 bases, J lost 6 bases, and 2 bases stayed unmatched. The CDR3 extends over 13 amino acids. Germline-derived CDR1 and CDR2 are KGHSH and LQKENI.

The chain is built from TRBV9 and TRBJ2-7; 8 bases fit TRBD1. CDR3 length: 14 amino acids. The V segment lost 7 bases and the J segment 7 bases; nucleotides outside the gene matches: 13. Germline-derived CDR1 and CDR2 are SGDLS and YYNGEE. CDR3 nucleotides: TGTGCCAGCTTCCACAGGGGGGTCCTAGTAGAGCAGTACTTC. Translation: CASFHRGVLVEQYF.

This clone came up a few times. The chain is built from TRBV5-1 and TRBJ2-1, with no clear D. The CDR3 consists of 16 residues. From germline, CDR1 is SGHRS and CDR2 YFSETQ. The germline V and J ends were trimmed by 4 bases and 2 bases, with 16 bases remaining between them. The CDR3 spells CASSHATNPAYNEQFF. The DNA of the CDR3 is TGCGCCAGCAGCCATGCTACGAACCCTGCCTACAATGAGCAGTTCTTC.

The rearrangement links TRBV7-2 to TRBJ2-5; no definite D call. The CDR3 spans 14 residues. Germline CDR1 is SGHTA and CDR2 is FQGNSA. Trimming removed 0 bases at V and 5 bases at J, with 10 bases between. CDR3 residues: CASSLAVNLETQYF. The DNA for the CDR3 is TGTGCCAGCAGCTTAGCCGTAAACCTGGAGACCCAGTACTTC.

A few counts support this clone. The DNA of the CDR3 is TGTGCCAGCAGCCCGACCCGGACAGGCGTCTACACCTTC. This sequence encodes CASSPTRTGVYTF. V usage is TRBV7-2 and J usage is TRBJ1-2, with 7 bases aligning to TRBD1. The V and J ends lost 5 bases and 10 bases, in that order; junction bases with no gene match: 10. CDR1 SGHTA and CDR2 FQGNSA come from the germline V gene. The length of the CDR3 is 13 residues.

Remarks on this clone: Distinct nucleotide sequences in the sample also encode this CDR3. V is TRBV9 and J is TRBJ1-1; D is undetermined. The V gene's germline CDR1 is SGDLS and CDR2 YYNGEE. V was cut by 0 bases and J by 1 base, with 7 bases left in between. This CDR3 region has 14 residues. The CDR3 loop is CASSVVGANTEAFF. For the CDR3, the DNA is TGTGCCAGCAGCGTAGTCGGCGCGAACACTGAAGCTTTCTTT.

The chain employs TRBV7-9 and TRBJ2-3, with a tentative D call TRBD2 (6 bases). Deletions cut 5 bases from V and 1 base from J, with 19 bases between. CDR1 and CDR2 from the germline V gene are SEHNR and FQNEAQ (reference sequence). The CDR3 runs 17 residues. For the CDR3, the DNA is TGTGCCAGCAGCCCGTTAGGGTTTAGCGGTGGCACAGATACGCAGTATTTT. This sequence encodes CASSPLGFSGGTDTQYF.

This clone turned up a few times. The chain has TRBV27 and TRBJ2-7; 9 nucleotides match TRBD1. V lost 6 bases to trimming and J lost 1 base; unmatched junction nucleotides: 7. The CDR3 runs to 15 residues. Germline lookup yields CDR1 MNHEY and CDR2 SMNVEV (reference sequence). The CDR3 loop reads CASRSTGGASYEQYF. CDR3 sequence (DNA): TGTGCCAGCAGATCTACAGGGGGCGCTTCCTACGAGCAGTACTTC.

The chain links TRBV29-1 to TRBJ2-3, with a possible D match to TRBD1 (5 bases). The CDR3 is 16 amino acids. Looked up from germline, CDR1 is SQVTM and CDR2 is ANQGSEA. V shed 0 bases and J shed 1 base, with 14 bases lying between them. Here the CDR3 DNA reads TGCAGCGTTGAAGATAGGGGTCGGGTACGCACAGATACGCAGTATTTT. It encodes CSVEDRGRVRTDTQYF.